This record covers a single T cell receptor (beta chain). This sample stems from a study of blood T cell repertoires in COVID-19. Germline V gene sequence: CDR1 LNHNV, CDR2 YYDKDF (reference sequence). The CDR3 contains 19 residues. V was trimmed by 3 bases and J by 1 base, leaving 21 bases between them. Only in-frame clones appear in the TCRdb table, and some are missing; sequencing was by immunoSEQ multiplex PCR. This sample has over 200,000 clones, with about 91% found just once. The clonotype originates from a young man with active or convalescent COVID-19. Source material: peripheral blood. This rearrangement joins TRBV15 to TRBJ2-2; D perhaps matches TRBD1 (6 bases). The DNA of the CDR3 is TGTGCCACCAGCAGGGACACAGGGCTCCTAAATATGAACACCGGGGAGCTGTTTTTT. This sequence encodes CATSRDTGLLNMNTGELFF.